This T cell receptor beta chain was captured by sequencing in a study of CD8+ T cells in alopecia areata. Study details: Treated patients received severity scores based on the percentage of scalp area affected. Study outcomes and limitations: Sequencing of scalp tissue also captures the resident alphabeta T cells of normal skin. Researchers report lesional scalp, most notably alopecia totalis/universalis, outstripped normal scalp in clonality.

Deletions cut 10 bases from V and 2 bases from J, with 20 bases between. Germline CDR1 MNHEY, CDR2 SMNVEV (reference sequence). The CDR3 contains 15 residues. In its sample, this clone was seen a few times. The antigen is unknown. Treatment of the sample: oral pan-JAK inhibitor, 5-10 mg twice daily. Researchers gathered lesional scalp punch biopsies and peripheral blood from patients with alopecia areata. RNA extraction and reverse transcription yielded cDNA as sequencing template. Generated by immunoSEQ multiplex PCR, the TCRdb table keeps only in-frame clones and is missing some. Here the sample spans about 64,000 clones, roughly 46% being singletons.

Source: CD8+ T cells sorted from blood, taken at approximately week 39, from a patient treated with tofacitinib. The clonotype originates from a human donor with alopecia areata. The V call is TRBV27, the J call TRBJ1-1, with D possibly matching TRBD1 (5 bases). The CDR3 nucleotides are TGTGCCACCACCCCTGGAGGGACGCGAAACACTGAAGCTTTCTTT. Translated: CATTPGGTRNTEAFF.